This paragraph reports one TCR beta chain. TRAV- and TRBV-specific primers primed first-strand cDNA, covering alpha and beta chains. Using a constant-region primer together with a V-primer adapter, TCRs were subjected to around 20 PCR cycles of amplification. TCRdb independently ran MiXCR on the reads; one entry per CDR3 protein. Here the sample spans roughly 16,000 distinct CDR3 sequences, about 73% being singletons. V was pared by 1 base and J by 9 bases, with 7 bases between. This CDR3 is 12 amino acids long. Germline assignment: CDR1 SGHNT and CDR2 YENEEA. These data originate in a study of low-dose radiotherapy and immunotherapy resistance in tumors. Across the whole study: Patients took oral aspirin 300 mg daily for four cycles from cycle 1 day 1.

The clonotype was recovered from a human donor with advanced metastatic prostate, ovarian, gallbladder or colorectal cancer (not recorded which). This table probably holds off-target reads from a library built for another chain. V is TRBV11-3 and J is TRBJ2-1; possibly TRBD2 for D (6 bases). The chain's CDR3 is CASSLGGGEQFF. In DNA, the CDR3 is TGTGCCAGCAGCTTAGGGGGAGGTGAGCAGTTCTTC.